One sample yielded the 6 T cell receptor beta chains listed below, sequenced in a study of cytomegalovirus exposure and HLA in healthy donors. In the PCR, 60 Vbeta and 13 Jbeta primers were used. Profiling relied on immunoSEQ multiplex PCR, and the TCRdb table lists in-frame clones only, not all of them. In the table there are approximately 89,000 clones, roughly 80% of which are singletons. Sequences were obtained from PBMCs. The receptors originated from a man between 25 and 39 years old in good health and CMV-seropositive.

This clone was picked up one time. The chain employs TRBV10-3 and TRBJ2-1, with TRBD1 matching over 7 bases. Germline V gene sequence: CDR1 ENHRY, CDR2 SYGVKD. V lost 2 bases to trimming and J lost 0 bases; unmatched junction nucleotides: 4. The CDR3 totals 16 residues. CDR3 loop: CAISEPRQGSYNEQFF. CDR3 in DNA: TGTGCCATCAGTGAGCCCCGACAGGGCTCCTACAATGAGCAGTTCTTC.

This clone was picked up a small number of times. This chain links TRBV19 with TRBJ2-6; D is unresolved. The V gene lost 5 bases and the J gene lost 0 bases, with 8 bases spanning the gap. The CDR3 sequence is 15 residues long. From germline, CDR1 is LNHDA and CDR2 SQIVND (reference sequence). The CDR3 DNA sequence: TGTGCCAGTAGTCCCTATCGCTCTGGGGCCAACGTCCTGACTTTC. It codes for CASSPYRSGANVLTF.

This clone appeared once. The CDR3, as DNA: TGTGCCAGCAGCACTACAGGGGCCTACTCTGGAAACACCATATATTTT. Protein product: CASSTTGAYSGNTIYF. The chain has TRBV9 and TRBJ1-3; 7 bases align to TRBD1. The CDR3 consists of 16 residues. The germline V gene encodes CDR1 SGDLS and CDR2 YYNGEE. The ends lost 4 bases at V and 0 bases at J; junction bases unmatched: 7.

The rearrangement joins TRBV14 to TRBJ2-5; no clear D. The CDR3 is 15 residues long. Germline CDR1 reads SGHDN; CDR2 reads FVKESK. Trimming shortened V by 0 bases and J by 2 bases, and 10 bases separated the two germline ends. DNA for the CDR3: TGTGCCAGCAGCCAAGACGGTACGCGTCAAGAGACCCAGTACTTC. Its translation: CASSQDGTRQETQYF.

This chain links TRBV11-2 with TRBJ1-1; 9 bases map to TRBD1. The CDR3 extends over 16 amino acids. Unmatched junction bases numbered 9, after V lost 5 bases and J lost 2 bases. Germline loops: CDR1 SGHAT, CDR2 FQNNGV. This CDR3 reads CASSPRTGALNTEAFF. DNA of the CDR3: TGTGCCAGCAGCCCGAGGACAGGGGCGTTAAACACTGAAGCTTTCTTT.

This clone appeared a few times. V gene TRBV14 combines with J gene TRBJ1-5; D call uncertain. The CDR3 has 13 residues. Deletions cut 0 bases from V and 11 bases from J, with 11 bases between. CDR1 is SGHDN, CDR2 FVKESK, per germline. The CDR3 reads CASSQDASGSQHF. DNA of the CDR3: TGTGCCAGCAGCCAAGATGCGTCAGGCTCCCAGCATTTT.